A selection of T cell receptor beta chains follows, all from one sample in a study of blood T cells in healthy people across ages. TCRdb reprocessed the 5' RACE reads via MiXCR and lists one record per CDR3 protein. Counted here are around 1,700,000 distinct CDR3 sequences, 28% occurring once; the ten biggest clones make up about 7.7%. The sequenced material came from blood. Every receptor here comes from a woman aged 25 to 45 in good health. Both conserved end residues are part of each CDR3. A D gene is named only where the DNA matches it firmly. Size is omitted from some rows. Given values are once, few, many or a class for expanded clones.

D	V	J	size	CDR3	DNA
-	TRBV20-1	TRBJ1-5	many	CSATDAGRSSNQPQHF	TGCAGTGCTACAGATGCGGGCAGGAGTAGCAATCAGCCCCAGCATTTT
TRBD2	TRBV6-1	TRBJ2-5	-	CASIGTSGRETQYF	TGTGCCAGCATTGGGACTAGCGGGAGGGAGACCCAGTACTTC
TRBD1	TRBV29-1	TRBJ1-1	few	CSVASRQGTFF	TGCAGCGTTGCCTCGCGACAGGGAACTTTCTTT
-	TRBV30	TRBJ2-1	few	CAWTGIGERNEQFF	TGTGCCTGGACAGGGATTGGGGAAAGGAATGAGCAGTTCTTC
-	TRBV15	TRBJ2-7	many	CATSRTRTYEQYF	TGTGCCACCAGCAGGACCCGTACCTACGAGCAGTACTTC
-	TRBV5-1	TRBJ2-1	many	CASSLAGDLYNEQFF	TGTGCCAGCAGCTTAGCAGGGGATCTCTACAATGAGCAGTTCTTC
TRBD1	TRBV7-9	TRBJ2-7	-	CASSATRDRRSEQYF	TGTGCCAGCAGCGCAACCCGGGACAGGAGAAGCGAGCAGTACTTC
TRBD1	TRBV11-2	TRBJ2-3	few	CASSRRQGVQTDTQYF	TGTGCCAGCAGCCGCCGACAGGGAGTGCAGACAGATACGCAGTATTTT
-	TRBV3-1	TRBJ2-7	-	CASSRSDNEQYF	TGTGCCAGCAGCCGCTCGGACAATGAGCAGTACTTC
-	TRBV7-2	TRBJ2-1	few	CASSLVLLGGGGEQFF	TGTGCCAGCAGCTTAGTACTGTTGGGAGGGGGGGGTGAGCAGTTCTTC
-	TRBV27	TRBJ1-6	few	CASSSQAISYNSPLHF	TGTGCCAGCAGTTCACAGGCGATCTCCTATAATTCACCCCTCCACTTT
TRBD1	TRBV7-2	TRBJ2-5	many	CASSSLGTAQETQYF	TGTGCCAGCAGCTCCCTCGGGACAGCGCAAGAGACCCAGTACTTC
-	TRBV7-2	TRBJ1-4	few	CASSIQGLGEKLFF	TGTGCCAGCAGCATACAGGGTTTGGGTGAAAAACTGTTTTTT
-	TRBV5-5	TRBJ2-4	few	CASSLEGVNIQYF	TGTGCCAGCAGCTTGGAGGGAGTAAACATTCAGTACTTC
TRBD1	TRBV5-5	TRBJ2-7	few	CASSNTRTGSYEQYF	TGTGCCAGCAGCAACACCAGGACAGGCTCCTACGAGCAGTACTTC
TRBD2	TRBV7-2	TRBJ2-1	few	CASRRTSGGENEQFF	TGTGCCAGCAGACGGACTAGCGGGGGGGAGAATGAGCAGTTCTTC
-	TRBV4-2	TRBJ1-2	few	CASSQDLWGPGGYTF	TGTGCCAGCAGCCAAGATCTGTGGGGTCCTGGGGGCTACACCTTC
-	TRBV25-1	TRBJ2-5	many	CASIKGTIQYF	TGTGCCAGCATTAAGGGAACTATCCAGTACTTC
-	TRBV12-3/TRBV12-4	TRBJ2-7	many	CASSLAGKTYEQYF	TGTGCCAGCAGTTTAGCGGGAAAAACCTACGAGCAGTACTTC
-	TRBV5-1	TRBJ1-5	many	CASSSLPDRRAPQHF	TGCGCCAGCAGCTCCCTACCAGACAGACGGGCGCCCCAGCATTTT
-	TRBV18	TRBJ2-3	few	CASSPVQSTDTQYF	TGTGCCAGCTCACCAGTACAGAGCACAGATACGCAGTATTTT
-	TRBV5-5	TRBJ2-6	-	CASSSDGSSGANVLTF	TGTGCCAGCAGCTCGGACGGGAGCTCTGGGGCCAACGTCCTGACTTTC
TRBD2	TRBV28	TRBJ2-7	many	CASSPHGRGRGSYEQYF	TGTGCCAGCAGTCCCCACGGGAGGGGACGAGGCTCCTACGAGCAGTACTTC
-	TRBV29-1	TRBJ2-5	many	CSVERATQETQYF	TGCAGCGTTGAAAGGGCTACCCAAGAGACCCAGTACTTC
-	TRBV9	TRBJ2-5	-	CASSGDVGRDDQETQYF	TGTGCCAGCAGCGGAGACGTCGGACGGGACGACCAAGAGACCCAGTACTTC
-	TRBV14	TRBJ2-3	few	CANSQASTLGTDTQYF	TGTGCCAACAGCCAAGCCTCGACTTTAGGAACAGATACGCAGTATTTT
-	TRBV7-2	TRBJ2-5	-	CASSSDSMVPGTQYF	TGTGCCAGCAGCTCCGATTCCATGGTGCCAGGGACCCAGTACTTC
-	TRBV9	TRBJ2-7	many	CASSVGQGFSYEQYF	TGTGCCAGCAGCGTAGGTCAGGGCTTCTCCTACGAGCAGTACTTC
-	TRBV20-1	TRBJ1-4	few	CSARWGLGQGGEKLFF	TGCAGTGCTAGATGGGGGTTGGGGCAGGGAGGTGAAAAACTGTTTTTT